This TCR beta chain was captured in a study of cytomegalovirus exposure and HLA in healthy donors. Study summary: Of about 400 genotyped donors, 81% clustered with self-reported Caucasian donors. Whole-study results and caveats: One variant, a missense change in DCLRE1C, was linked in a later analysis to TCR beta V- and J-gene trimming.

Trimming removed 6 bases at V and 4 bases at J, with 8 bases between. Germline values: CDR1 LNHDA, CDR2 SQIVND (reference sequence). The length of the CDR3 is 12 residues. The PCR used 60 Vbeta and 13 Jbeta primers. Sequencing was performed with immunoSEQ multiplex PCR; in TCRdb, only in-frame clones are kept and a portion is missing. The data contain over 85,000 clones, more than 70% of them singletons. Remarks on this clone: The antigen is unknown.

The TCR sequence derives from a woman aged 55-75 years in good health and CMV-seropositive. This chain joins TRBV19 and TRBJ2-3; unclear D gene. Sequenced: PBMCs. The CDR3 sequence: CASRLGADTQYF. The CDR3 coding sequence is TGTGCCAGTAGGTTGGGCGCAGATACGCAGTATTTT.